This TCR beta chain was sequenced during a study of T-cell reconstitution after alpha-beta-depleted transplantation in children. Points from the study as a whole: About two months after transplant, alpha-beta T cells reportedly came from several hundred expanded graft clones.

Unique molecular identifiers tagged the TCRbeta library. TCRdb ran MiXCR on the PCR reads and lists one entry per CDR3 protein. This sample has 100,000 or so distinct CDR3 sequences, with 23% found just once. This clonotype was seen ten or more times. The antigen remains unidentified. Germline V gene data show CDR1 as SGHTA and CDR2 as FQGNSA. Trimming took off 4 bases at V and 4 bases at J, with 8 bases between the two ends. The CDR3 length is 13 residues. Sequencing used PBMCs, obtained before TCRalphabeta/CD19-depleted stem cell transplant. The receptor was isolated from a boy aged 2 to 10 with acute lymphoblastic leukemia, due to receive a stem cell transplant. This chain uses TRBV7-2 with TRBJ1-5; D ambiguous. Here the CDR3 DNA reads TGTGCCAGCAGCTCGGACCTTAATCAGCCCCAGCATTTT. The encoded protein is CASSSDLNQPQHF.